At least ten counts were recorded for the clone carrying this TCR beta chain. The authors built TCR beta libraries using iRepertoire HTBI primers and Arm-PCR of CDR3 regions. One entry per CDR3 protein results from TCRdb running MiXCR on the multiplex PCR reads. Seen here are about 540,000 distinct CDR3 sequences, about 13% observed once, and the top ten hold under 10%. The data were obtained in a study of regulatory T cells in long-lasting Graves disease. Time point indicated: newly diagnosed GD, antithyroid drugs for less than 3 months. Construction of the TCR library relied on RNA isolated from PBMCs. The V gene's germline CDR1 is GTSNPN and CDR2 SVGIG (reference sequence). This CDR3 has 15 amino acids. Trimming removed 3 bases from V and 10 bases from J; junction bases left unmatched: 15. This sample was shared with a second study, whose subject was T cells in Graves' hyperthyroidism and ophthalmopathy. Per that study: Any patient presenting with uncontrolled infection, other autoimmune disease, pregnancy or lactation was left out. Researchers ran a first-round RT-PCR on the TCR CDR3 using the HTBI primer set.

The source of this sequence is a man aged 30 to 39 with Graves disease. The sample consisted of peripheral blood mononuclear cells (PBMCs), taken at new diagnosis, from a patient treated with antithyroid drugs. This chain links TRBV30 with TRBJ1-1; 9 bases line up with TRBD1. CDR3: CAWSPLGQGGGGAFF. The DNA for the CDR3 is TGTGCCTGGAGCCCTTTGGGACAGGGAGGGGGAGGAGCTTTCTTT.